This record looks at one TCR beta chain sequence and its context. Its antigen is unknown. These data are taken from a study of T cells in localized non-small cell lung cancer. General study findings and limits: The greatest T cell clonality was found in uninvolved adjacent lung (higher than in tumor). Among the top 100 tumor clones, a median about 57 appeared in adjacent lung.

Clones were read by immunoSEQ multiplex PCR, and TCRdb kept only the in-frame ones, dropping some. The table has 30,000 or so clones, 80% to 95% seen once. Germline V lookup: CDR1 SGHNT, CDR2 YYREEE (reference sequence). V gave up 0 bases and J gave up 2 bases, with 12 bases separating them. This CDR3 comprises 15 residues. This sample comprised peripheral blood, obtained before any cancer treatment. This chain joins TRBV5-4 and TRBJ2-7, with D perhaps matching TRBD1 or TRBD2 (5 bases each). The TCR originated in a female donor older than 55 with stage I lung adenocarcinoma. CDR3 in amino acids: CASSLVQGPAYEQYF. The CDR3 DNA sequence: TGTGCCAGCAGCTTGGTCCAGGGACCTGCCTACGAGCAGTACTTC.